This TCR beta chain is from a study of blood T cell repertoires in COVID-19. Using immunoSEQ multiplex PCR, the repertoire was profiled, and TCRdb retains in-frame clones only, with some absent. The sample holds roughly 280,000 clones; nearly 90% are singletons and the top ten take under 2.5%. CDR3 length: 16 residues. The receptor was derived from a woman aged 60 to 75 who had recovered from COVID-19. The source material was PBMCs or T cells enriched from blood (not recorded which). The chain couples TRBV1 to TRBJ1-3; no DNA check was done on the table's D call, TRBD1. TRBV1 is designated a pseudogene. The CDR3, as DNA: TGCACCAGCAGCCAAGACAACAGGGGGTTCGGAAACACCATATATTTT. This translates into CTSSQDNRGFGNTIYF.